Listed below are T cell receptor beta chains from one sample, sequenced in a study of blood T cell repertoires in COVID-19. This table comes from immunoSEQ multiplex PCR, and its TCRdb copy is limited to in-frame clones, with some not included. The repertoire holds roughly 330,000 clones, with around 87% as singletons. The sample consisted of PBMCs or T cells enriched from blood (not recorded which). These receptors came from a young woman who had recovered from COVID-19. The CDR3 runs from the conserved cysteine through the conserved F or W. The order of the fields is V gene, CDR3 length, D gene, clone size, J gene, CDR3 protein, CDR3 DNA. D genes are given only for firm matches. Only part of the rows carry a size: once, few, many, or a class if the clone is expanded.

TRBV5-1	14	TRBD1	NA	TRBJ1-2	CASSLQGVGYGYTF	TGCGCCAGCAGCTTACAGGGGGTTGGGTATGGCTACACCTTC
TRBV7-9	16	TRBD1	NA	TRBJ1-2	CASSFEGAGINYGYTF	TGTGCCAGCAGCTTCGAGGGGGCAGGGATTAACTATGGCTACACCTTC
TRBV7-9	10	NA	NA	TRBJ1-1	CASSLLEAFF	TGTGCCAGCAGCTTACTAGAAGCTTTCTTT
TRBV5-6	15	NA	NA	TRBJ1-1	CASRTGRVGNTEAFF	TGTGCCAGCAGGACGGGCCGGGTCGGGAACACTGAAGCCTTCTTT
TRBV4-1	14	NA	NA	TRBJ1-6	CASSQDRGNSPLHF	TGCGCCAGCAGCCAAGACAGGGGAAATTCACCCCTCCACTTT
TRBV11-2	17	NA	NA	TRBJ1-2	CASSRFSVIGGDRGYTF	TGTGCCAGCAGCCGCTTTTCCGTAATAGGAGGGGATCGTGGCTACACCTTC
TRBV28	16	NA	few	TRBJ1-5	CASSLVGGPSNQPQHF	TGTGCCAGCAGTTTGGTGGGGGGGCCTAGCAATCAGCCCCAGCATTTT
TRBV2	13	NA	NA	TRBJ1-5	CASRGGRNQPQHF	TGTGCCAGCAGGGGAGGGAGGAATCAGCCCCAGCATTTT
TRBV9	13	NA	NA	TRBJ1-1	CASSVESDTEAFF	TGTGCCAGCAGCGTAGAATCGGACACTGAAGCTTTCTTT
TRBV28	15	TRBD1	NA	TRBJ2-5	CASSGTARYQETQYF	TGTGCCAGCAGTGGGACAGCGCGGTACCAAGAGACCCAGTACTTC
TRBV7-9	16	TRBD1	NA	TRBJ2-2	CASSSPGQGTPGELFF	TGTGCCAGCAGCTCTCCGGGACAGGGGACCCCCGGGGAGCTGTTTTTT
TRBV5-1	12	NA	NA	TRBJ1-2	CASRQESYGYTF	TGCGCCAGCAGGCAAGAGAGTTATGGCTACACCTTC
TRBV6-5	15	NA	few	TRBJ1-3	CASRDRQFPGHTIYF	TGTGCCAGCAGAGATCGACAGTTCCCAGGTCACACCATATATTTT
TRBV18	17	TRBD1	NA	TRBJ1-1	CASSPRPGQGPGTEAFF	TGTGCCAGCTCACCACGGCCTGGACAGGGGCCGGGGACTGAAGCTTTCTTT
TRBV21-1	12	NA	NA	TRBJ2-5	CASSLHSGTQYF	TGTGCCAGCAGCCTTCATTCGGGGACCCAGTACTTC
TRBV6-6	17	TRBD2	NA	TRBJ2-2	CASSPTRGGVNTGELFF	TGTGCCAGCAGTCCCACCCGCGGGGGGGTGAACACCGGGGAGCTGTTTTTT
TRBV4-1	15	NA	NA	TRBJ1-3	CASSQRQESGNTIYF	TGCGCCAGCAGCCAGAGACAGGAGTCTGGAAACACCATATATTTT
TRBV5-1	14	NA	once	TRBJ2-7	CASSLGGAHRQQYF	TGCGCCAGCAGCTTGGGCGGGGCTCATCGGCAGCAGTACTTC
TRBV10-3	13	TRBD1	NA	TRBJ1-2	CAIRPGQDHGYTF	TGTGCCATCAGACCGGGACAGGATCATGGCTACACCTTC
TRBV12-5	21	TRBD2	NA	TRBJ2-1	CASGLVRRGVLVASSYNEQFF	TGTGCTAGTGGTTTGGTAAGGCGGGGGGTCCTCGTCGCGAGCTCCTACAATGAGCAGTTCTTC
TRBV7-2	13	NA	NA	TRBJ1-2	CASSERGGIRYTF	TGTGCCAGCAGCGAAAGGGGGGGGATTCGCTACACCTTC
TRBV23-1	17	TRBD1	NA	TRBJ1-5	CASSRSQGAGSNQPQHF	TGCGCCAGCAGTCGGAGCCAGGGGGCGGGTAGCAATCAGCCCCAGCATTTT
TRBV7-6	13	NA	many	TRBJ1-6	CASSLWRNSPLHF	TGTGCCAGCAGCTTGTGGAGGAATTCACCCCTCCACTTT
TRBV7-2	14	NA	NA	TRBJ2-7	CASSLDRDGYEQYF	TGTGCCAGCAGCTTAGACAGGGATGGCTACGAGCAGTACTTC
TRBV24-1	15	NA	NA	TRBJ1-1	CATSDGDIRHTEAFF	TGTGCCACCAGTGATGGGGACATCAGGCATACTGAAGCTTTCTTT
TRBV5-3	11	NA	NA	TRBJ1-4	CAGTTNEKLFF	TGTGCCGGCACAACTAATGAAAAACTGTTTTTT
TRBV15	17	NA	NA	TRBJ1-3	CATSRDRGGPAGNTIYF	TGTGCCACCAGCAGAGATCGGGGGGGCCCGGCTGGAAACACCATATATTTT
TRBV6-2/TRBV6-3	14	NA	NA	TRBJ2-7	CASSLDGIPYEQYF	TGTGCCAGCAGTCTCGACGGGATTCCCTACGAGCAGTACTTC
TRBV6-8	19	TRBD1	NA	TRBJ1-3	CASRLVPGQGGSSGNTIYF	TGTGCCAGCAGGCTAGTTCCGGGACAGGGGGGGAGCTCTGGAAACACCATATATTTT
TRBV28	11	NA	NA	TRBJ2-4	CASSLSDIQYF	TGTGCCAGCAGTTTATCCGACATTCAGTACTTC
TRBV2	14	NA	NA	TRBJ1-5	CASSTGNPGQPQHF	TGTGCCAGCAGTACCGGGAACCCCGGCCAGCCCCAGCATTTT
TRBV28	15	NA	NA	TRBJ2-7	CASVSWRLSSYEQYF	TGTGCCAGCGTCTCCTGGCGGTTGAGCTCCTACGAGCAGTACTTC
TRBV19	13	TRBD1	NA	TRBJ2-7	CASRRTGGYEQYF	TGTGCCAGTAGGCGGACAGGGGGCTACGAGCAGTACTTC
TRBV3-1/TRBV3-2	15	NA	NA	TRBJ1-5	CASSQGRRSNQPQHF	TGTGCCAGCAGCCAAGGGCGGCGGAGCAATCAGCCCCAGCATTTT
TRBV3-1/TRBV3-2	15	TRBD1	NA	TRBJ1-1	CASSELGGPNTEAFF	TGTGCCAGCAGTGAATTAGGGGGCCCGAACACTGAAGCTTTCTTT
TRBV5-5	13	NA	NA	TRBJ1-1	CASSSRRNTEAFF	TGTGCCAGCAGCTCGCGCCGGAACACTGAAGCTTTCTTT
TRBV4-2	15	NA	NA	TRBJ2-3	CASSQDFRGTDTQYF	TGTGCCAGCAGCCAAGATTTCCGCGGTACAGATACGCAGTATTTT
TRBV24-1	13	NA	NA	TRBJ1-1	CATSASWNTEAFF	TGTGCCACCAGTGCGTCCTGGAACACTGAAGCTTTCTTT
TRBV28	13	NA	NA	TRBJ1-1	CASSLVGNTEAFF	TGTGCCAGCAGTTTAGTGGGCAACACTGAAGCTTTCTTT
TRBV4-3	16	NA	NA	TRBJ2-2	CASSPTTAHDTGELFF	TGCGCCAGCAGCCCTACTACCGCTCATGACACCGGGGAGCTGTTTTTT
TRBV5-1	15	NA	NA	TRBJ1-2	CASSFNGETNYGYTF	TGCGCCAGCAGCTTCAACGGAGAGACTAACTATGGCTACACCTTC
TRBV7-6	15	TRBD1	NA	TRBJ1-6	CASSQSTGSNSPLHF	TGTGCCAGCAGCCAGTCGACAGGGTCGAATTCACCCCTCCACTTT
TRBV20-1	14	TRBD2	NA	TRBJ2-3	CSASFLGRTDTQYF	TGCAGTGCTAGTTTCCTCGGGAGGACAGATACGCAGTATTTT
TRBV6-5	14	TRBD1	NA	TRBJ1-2	CASSPDRDLGGYTF	TGTGCCAGCAGCCCCGACAGGGACCTTGGTGGCTACACCTTC
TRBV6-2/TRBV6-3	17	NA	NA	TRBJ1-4	CASSYRSGHTTNEKLFF	TGTGCCAGCAGTTATCGGTCGGGACACACAACTAATGAAAAACTGTTTTTT
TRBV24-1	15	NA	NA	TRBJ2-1	CATSDKLRGINEQFF	TGTGCCACCAGTGATAAGCTTCGGGGAATCAATGAGCAGTTCTTC
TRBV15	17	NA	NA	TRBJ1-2	CATSRDGLNGGYYGYTF	TGTGCCACCAGCAGGGATGGCCTTAACGGGGGATACTATGGCTACACCTTC
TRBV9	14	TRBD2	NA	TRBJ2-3	CASASGGALDTQYF	TGTGCCAGCGCTAGCGGGGGGGCCCTAGATACGCAGTATTTT
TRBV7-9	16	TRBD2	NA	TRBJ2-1	CASSLALAGGNNEQFF	TGTGCCAGCAGCTTAGCCCTAGCGGGGGGCAACAATGAGCAGTTCTTC
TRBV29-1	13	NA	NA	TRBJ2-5	CSVRIDRKETQYF	TGCAGCGTGAGGATCGACAGAAAAGAGACCCAGTACTTC
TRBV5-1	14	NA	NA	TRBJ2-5	CASKGEATQETQYF	TGCGCCAGCAAAGGGGAAGCTACCCAAGAGACCCAGTACTTC
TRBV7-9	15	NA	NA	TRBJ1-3	CASSFRLFSGNTIYF	TGTGCCAGCAGCTTCCGTCTTTTCTCGGGAAACACCATATATTTT
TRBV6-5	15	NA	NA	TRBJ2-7	CASSYWTEGAYEQYF	TGTGCCAGCAGTTATTGGACCGAAGGGGCGTACGAGCAGTACTTC
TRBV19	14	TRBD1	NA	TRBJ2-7	CASSRTGTHYEQYF	TGTGCCAGTAGTAGGACAGGAACCCACTACGAGCAGTACTTC
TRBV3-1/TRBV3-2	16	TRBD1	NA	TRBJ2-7	CASSLRQGARTSEQYF	TGTGCCAGCAGCCTGCGACAGGGGGCGCGTACGAGCGAGCAGTACTTC